This T cell receptor (beta chain) derives from a study of T cell repertoires in cytomegalovirus infection (dated by TCRdb to the late 2010s). The study in broad terms: The peptide stimulations were aimed at well-studied HLA-B-restricted epitopes as well as recently identified HLA-C-restricted CMV epitopes, whose presentation resists viral immunomodulation. Because public TCR beta signatures pointed to carriage of CMV infection together with the matching HLA type, the HLA type of each donor mattered for the analysis. The research as a whole found: Carriers of CMV infection plus the relevant HLA type were discriminated by the cumulative frequency of public TCR beta family members in the study cohort and in an independent approximately 340-donor cohort. In the ex vivo response, HLA-C-restricted CMV-specific TCR beta clonotypes were dominant, and in two of eight donors the single most frequent clonotype came from this HLA-C-restricted group.

Instrument on record: Illumina HiSeq 1500. The raw public data were reprocessed by TCRdb itself: fastp quality trimming at Q25, MiXCR clonotype calling, in-frame beta chains only. When rows share a CDR3 protein, they turn into one entry using the most common DNA and genes. The sample table lists approximately 100,000 distinct CDR3 sequences, 35% to 50% of them with a count of one. The top ten constitute roughly 70% of the sample. What the treatment or condition label conveys for this sample: in vitro stimulation with specific CMV peptide epitopes to enrich CMV-specific T cells. The germline ends are 16 bases apart after V is trimmed by 5 bases and J by 5 bases. CDR1 MNHEY and CDR2 SMNVEV are derived from the germline V gene (reference sequence). The CDR3 spans 16 residues, from the cysteine through the phenylalanine. The CDR3 DNA has 48 bases and is translated from base 1. This clonotype appeared many times. What antigen it recognizes has not been identified. Qualities for individual bases were not recorded, and no much larger clone is one base off.

Sequencing used CD8+ T cells from cultured PBMCs, obtained from culture after CMV antigen stimulation. The clonotype comes from a human donor in good health (CMV status not recorded). Some clones in this sample may be carry-over from other donors' samples. The sequence joins TRBV27 to TRBJ1-6, with the D segment identity uncertain. For the CDR3, the sequence is CASSPQNPTDNSPLHF. The DNA sequence reads TGTGCCAGCAGTCCCCAGAACCCAACCGATAATTCACCCCTCCACTTT.